This TCR beta chain was captured in a study of brain T cells in children with intractable seizures. Sequenced by immunoSEQ multiplex PCR; TCRdb stores in-frame clones only, minus some. The table records about 76,000 clones, roughly 91% of them present only once. CDR3 size: 14 residues. Germline V gene lookup returns CDR1 SNHLY and CDR2 FYNNEI. V lost 1 base to trimming and J lost 2 bases, with 6 bases between them. The gene calls are TRBV2 and TRBJ1-5; maybe TRBD1 (6 bases). This sequence originates from a boy younger than two with tuberous sclerosis and intractable seizures. The sequencing used peripheral blood, collected at surgery. The CDR3 region has the DNA TGTGCCAGCAGTGAAGGGGGGCGCAATCAGCCCCAGCATTTT. It codes for CASSEGGRNQPQHF.